Following are 20 T cell receptor beta chains from one sample sequenced in a study of T cell changes during pregnancy in multiple sclerosis (dated by TCRdb to about 2019). The library was generated by the immunoSEQ multiplex PCR assay. TCRdb retrieved this table from immuneACCESS and kept in-frame rearrangements only. Not all clones are present; in checked studies, unresolved V genes account for under half, and no reason is known for the remainder. The sample profile shows about 100,000 clones; 92% of them were found once. The ten largest clonotypes hold 1.9% of the sample. This sample comprised peripheral blood, obtained after pregnancy. The receptors derive from a female donor with multiple sclerosis, enrolled in a pregnancy study.

The CDR3 sequence is CASSREVNYGYTF. The DNA for the CDR3 is TGTGCCAGCAGTCGAGAGGTTAACTATGGCTACACCTTC. V is TRBV6-1 and J is TRBJ1-2; D is uncertain. The V end was cut by 5 bases, the J end by 1 base, with 8 bases between. This CDR3 contains 13 residues. Germline V gives CDR1 MNHNS, CDR2 SASEGT.

The CDR3 sequence is CASSLDLAGTNEQYF. The CDR3 coding sequence is TGCGCCAGCAGCTTGGATCTAGCGGGAACCAACGAGCAGTACTTC. The chain recombines TRBV5-1 with TRBJ2-7, with 9 bases lining up with TRBD2. Germline trimming cut 0 bases from V and 5 bases from J; bases unmatched to any gene: 6. The CDR3 totals 15 residues. Germline V gene lookup returns CDR1 SGHRS and CDR2 YFSETQ.

The gene calls are TRBV5-1 and TRBJ1-1; D is possibly TRBD1 (6 bases). V lost 4 bases, J lost 4 bases, and 20 bases lay in between. This CDR3 region has 16 residues. Looked up from germline, CDR1 is SGHRS and CDR2 is YFSETQ. The CDR3 region has the DNA TGCGCCAGCAGCCCAATTCCGGGACATATAGCCACTGAAGCTTTCTTT. It translates to CASSPIPGHIATEAFF.

The genes are TRBV7-8 and TRBJ1-1; perhaps TRBD1 as D (6 bases). V dropped 7 bases and J dropped 2 bases, with 20 bases sitting between them. This CDR3 has 16 amino acids. Germline V lookup: CDR1 SGHVS, CDR2 FQNEAQ. The CDR3: CASTRVVWGPNTEAFF. CDR3 DNA: TGTGCCAGCACCAGGGTGGTCTGGGGGCCTAACACTGAAGCTTTCTTT.

The DNA for the CDR3 is TGTGCCACCAGCAGAAGAAGCGGGGGACTTAGTGGCGGGGAGCTGTTTTTT. Amino acid sequence: CATSRRSGGLSGGELFF. The chain recombines TRBV15 with TRBJ2-2; 8 positions agree with TRBD2. CDR3 length: 17 residues. V trimming: 2 bases; J trimming: 7 bases; junction bases outside the gene matches: 12. CDR1 LNHNV and CDR2 YYDKDF come from the germline V gene (reference sequence).

The rearrangement joins TRBV6-1 to TRBJ1-2; D is unclear. The CDR3 sequence is 15 residues long. From germline, CDR1 is MNHNS and CDR2 SASEGT. V lost 0 bases to trimming and J lost 2 bases, with 10 bases between them. CDR3 sequence: CASSEAPNFNYGYTF. CDR3 nucleotide sequence: TGTGCCAGCAGTGAAGCCCCCAATTTCAACTATGGCTACACCTTC.

This clone appeared a single time. This chain connects TRBV21-1 to TRBJ1-2. TRBV21-1 counts as a pseudogene. This CDR3 comprises 15 residues. CDR3 loop: CASSKGGGSNYGYTF. CDR3 DNA: TGTGCCAGCAGCAAAGGTGGCGGCTCTAACTATGGCTACACCTTC.

The rearrangement links TRBV5-1 to TRBJ2-1, with D perhaps TRBD2 (6 bases). There are 14 residues in the CDR3. The germline V gene encodes CDR1 SGHRS and CDR2 YFSETQ. V dropped 3 bases and J dropped 6 bases, with 13 bases sitting between them. CDR3 nucleotides: TGCGCCAGCAGCTGGGACTTCCTGGGCAATGAGCAGTTCTTC. Its protein is CASSWDFLGNEQFF.

Only a few counts were recorded for this clone. The genes are TRBV30 and TRBJ1-1; 9 bases match TRBD1. The length of the CDR3 is 17 residues. Losses at the gene ends were 1 base for V and 1 base for J; bases not matched to a gene: 10. Germline V gives CDR1 GTSNPN, CDR2 SVGIG (reference sequence). The CDR3 reads CAWSAWGTGKENTEAFF. The DNA of the CDR3 is TGTGCCTGGAGTGCCTGGGGGACAGGGAAGGAGAACACTGAAGCTTTCTTT. Combining the CDR3 with reference TRBV30 and TRBJ1-1 gives the whole variable domain SQTIHQWPATLVQPVGSPLSLECTVEGTSNPNLYWYRQAAGRGLQLLFYSVGIGQISSEVPQNLSASRPQDRQFILSSKKLLLSDSGFYLCAWSAWGTGKENTEAFFGQGTRLTVV.

The chain employs TRBV21-1 and TRBJ2-7; the D call of TRBD1 is as the table states it, not checked on the DNA. TRBV21-1 is a pseudogene. CDR3 length: 16 residues. CDR3 DNA: TGTGCCAGCAGCAAAAACTGGGCGGGACAGGTCCACGAGCAGTACTTC. It encodes CASSKNWAGQVHEQYF.

This clone has a single count. The CDR3 bases are TGTGCCAGCAGCCAAGTGGGGCACTACGAGCAGTACTTC. As protein: CASSQVGHYEQYF. The chain carries TRBV4-2 and TRBJ2-7; tentative D call: TRBD1 (5 bases). The V end lost 1 base, the J end lost 3 bases, and 7 bases lay between the germline ends. Germline values: CDR1 LGHNA, CDR2 YNFKEQ. The CDR3 runs to 13 residues.

The gene calls are TRBV5-4 and TRBJ1-1; a weak D match, TRBD1 (6 bases). The CDR3 extends over 15 amino acids. Trimming removed 6 bases at V and 4 bases at J, with 19 bases between. Germline-derived CDR1 and CDR2 are SGHNT and YYREEE (reference sequence). The CDR3 loop is CASTNGWGGGTEAFF. CDR3 coding DNA: TGTGCCAGCACCAATGGATGGGGAGGGGGCACTGAAGCTTTCTTT.

The chain recombines TRBV5-1 with TRBJ1-1, with D possibly being TRBD1 (5 bases). Trimming pared 4 bases from V and 4 bases from J, leaving 17 bases between. From germline, CDR1 is SGHRS and CDR2 YFSETQ. There are 15 residues in the CDR3. Here the CDR3 reads CASSPPGGGGTEAFF. The CDR3 region has the DNA TGCGCCAGCAGCCCGCCGGGGGGGGGTGGCACTGAAGCTTTCTTT.

Written as DNA, the CDR3 is TGTGCCAGCTCACTGACAGGGGAAAGGTATGGCTACACCTTC. It specifies CASSLTGERYGYTF. The chain has TRBV18 and TRBJ1-2, with 8 bases identical to TRBD1. The germline gives CDR1 KGHSH, CDR2 LQKENI. The CDR3 covers 14 residues. Trimming removed 4 bases from V and 5 bases from J; junction bases left unmatched: 6.

J is TRBJ1-2 and V is TRBV2; D not certain. Deletions cut 3 bases from V and 4 bases from J, with 12 bases between. This CDR3 has 14 residues. Per germline, CDR1 SNHLY and CDR2 FYNNEI. Here the CDR3 DNA reads TGTGCCAGCAGTGACTCAGAAGTTACCTATGGCTACACCTTC. It translates to CASSDSEVTYGYTF.

The genes are TRBV5-1 and TRBJ1-1; 8 nucleotides line up with TRBD1. There are 16 residues in the CDR3. CDR1 is SGHRS and CDR2 is YFSETQ in the germline V gene. Trimming removed 5 bases from V and 4 bases from J; junction bases left unmatched: 13. For the CDR3, the DNA is TGCGCCAGCAGTGTACATGGACAGGGAAGAGGCACTGAAGCTTTCTTT. Amino acids: CASSVHGQGRGTEAFF.

There are a few counts of this clone. The chain uses TRBV6-4 and TRBJ2-3, with a weak D call TRBD2 (6 bases). CDR3 length equals 15 residues. Germline V CDR1 and CDR2: MRHNA, SNTAGT. The V end lost 2 bases, the J end lost 0 bases, and 9 bases lay between the germline ends. The CDR3 loop is CASSDEAGSTDTQYF. CDR3 bases: TGTGCCAGCAGTGACGAGGCGGGAAGCACAGATACGCAGTATTTT.

The V and J genes are TRBV29-1 and TRBJ2-1, with 15 bases identical to TRBD2. The junction had 7 bases not matched to a gene; V was cut back by 7 bases and J by 9 bases. CDR1 is SQVTM and CDR2 is ANQGSEA in the germline V gene. This CDR3 region has 14 residues. The CDR3 is CSGGLAGGTSEQFF. The CDR3 nucleotides read TGCAGCGGTGGACTAGCGGGAGGGACCAGTGAGCAGTTCTTC.

In its sample, this clone was seen once. This chain uses TRBV18 with TRBJ1-6, with D maybe TRBD1 (6 bases). The CDR3 totals 15 residues. V lost 1 base and J 4 bases, leaving 8 bases between the germline ends. Germline lookup yields CDR1 KGHSH and CDR2 LQKENI. The CDR3 is CASSPRGGYNSPLHF. As DNA, the CDR3 is TGTGCCAGCTCACCACGAGGGGGATATAATTCACCCCTCCACTTT.

The chain combines TRBV6-6 with TRBJ1-6; D call uncertain. This CDR3 is built from 16 residues. The germline V and J ends were trimmed by 7 bases and 6 bases, with 19 bases remaining between them. Per germline, CDR1 MNHNY and CDR2 SVGAGI (reference sequence). The CDR3 DNA reads TGTGCCAGCAAAAACCTTGAAGCGGGTTTTAATTCACCCCTCCACTTT. The encoded protein is CASKNLEAGFNSPLHF.